The T cell receptor (beta chain) under discussion was sequenced for a study of OX40 agonist ivuxolimab in advanced cancers. About the research overall: Every 2 weeks, patients got intravenous ivuxolimab at one of six dose levels (0.01-10 mg/kg). The study enrolled dose-escalation patients with hepatocellular carcinoma, melanoma, renal cell or head and neck cancer. Participants averaged approximately 65 years of age (range roughly 23 to 85) and were 75% to 90% male.

This clone was picked up a small number of times. TCRdb keeps only in-frame clones here, not all; method: immunoSEQ multiplex PCR. The repertoire holds over 20,000 clones, with about four fifths as singletons. CDR1 and CDR2 from the germline V gene are SGDLS and YYNGEE. CDR3 length: 13 residues. V lost 4 bases, J lost 3 bases, and 10 bases lay in between. Here the sequenced sample was CD4+ or CD8+ T cells sorted from blood, taken in a trial of the OX40 agonist ivuxolimab. The genes are TRBV9 and TRBJ1-1, with a possible D match to TRBD1 (5 bases). This TCR derives from an adult with an advanced solid tumor such as melanoma, head and neck, liver or kidney cancer. The CDR3 DNA reads TGTGCCAGCAGCACTACAGGTTACACTGAAGCTTTCTTT. It is translated as CASSTTGYTEAFF.